These 4 T cell receptor beta chains came from one sample sequenced in a study of CD8+CD57+ T cells in acquired aplastic anemia. Template material for TCR beta VDJ and CDR3 profiling consisted of genomic DNA. TCRdb fed the reads into MiXCR, producing one record per CDR3 protein. The sample shows roughly 500,000 distinct CDR3 sequences, around a third of them seen only once. Individuals selected for sequencing had exhibited CD8+CD57+ cell expansion on flow cytometry. What was sequenced was sorted CD4+, CD8+, or CD8+CD57+ T cells (not recorded which) from PBMCs. The receptors were gathered from a human donor with aplastic anemia.

The chain recombines TRBV12-3 or TRBV12-4 with TRBJ2-7; the D gene could be TRBD1 or TRBD2 (6 bases each). The CDR3 contains 13 residues. Trimming left V 3 bases short and J 6 bases short, with 12 bases between. The CDR3 here is CASSFQGRTEQYF. CDR3 sequence (DNA): TGTGCCAGCAGTTTTCAGGGGAGGACCGAGCAGTACTTC.

The chain is built from TRBV6-1 and TRBJ1-5, with D tentatively TRBD1 (6 bases). Germline-derived CDR1 and CDR2 are MNHNS and SASEGT. This CDR3 is 16 amino acids long. The V end lost 6 bases, the J end lost 4 bases, and 19 bases lay between the germline ends. CDR3 nucleotides: TGTGCCAGCAGGACCGGCGGCAGGGGTCGGAATCAGCCCCAGCATTTT. Translated, it gives CASRTGGRGRNQPQHF.

This clonotype appeared many times. This chain connects TRBV7-4 to TRBJ1-2; no clear D gene. Germline V gene data show CDR1 as SGHVT and CDR2 as SQSDAQ. The CDR3 is 15 amino acids. V was clipped by 4 bases and J by 1 base, with 13 bases between them. The CDR3 loop is CASSWKSTNNYGYTF. CDR3 nucleotides: TGTGCCAGCAGCTGGAAGTCGACAAATAACTATGGCTACACCTTC. Filled out from reference TRBV7-4 and TRBJ1-2, the complete variable domain reads GAGVSQSPRYKVAKRGRDVALRCDSISGHVTLYWYRQTLGQGSEVLTYSQSDAQRDKSGRPSGRFSAERPERSVSTLKIQRTEQGDSAVYLCASSWKSTNNYGYTFGSGTRLTVV.

This clonotype occurred a few times. The rearrangement links TRBV24-1 to TRBJ1-2, with TRBD1 matching over 9 bases. The V gene end was trimmed by 3 bases and the J gene end by 4 bases; junction bases not matched to a gene: 5. The CDR3 has 15 residues. Per germline, CDR1 KGHDR and CDR2 SFDVKD. For the CDR3, the DNA is TGTGCCACCAGTGATGGGGACAGGGTGGGCTATGGCTACACCTTC. It is translated as CATSDGDRVGYGYTF.